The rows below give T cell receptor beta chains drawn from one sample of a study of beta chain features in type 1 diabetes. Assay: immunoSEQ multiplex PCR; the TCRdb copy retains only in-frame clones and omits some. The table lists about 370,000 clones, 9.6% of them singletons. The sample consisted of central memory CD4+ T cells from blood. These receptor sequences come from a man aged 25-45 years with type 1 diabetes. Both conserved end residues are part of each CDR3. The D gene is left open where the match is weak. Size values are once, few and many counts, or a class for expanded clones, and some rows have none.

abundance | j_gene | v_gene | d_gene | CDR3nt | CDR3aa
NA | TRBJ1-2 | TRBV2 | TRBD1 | TGTGCCAGCAGTATAGGGGACAGTTTATCGGATGGCTACACCTTC | CASSIGDSLSDGYTF
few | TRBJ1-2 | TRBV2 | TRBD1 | TGTGCCAGCAGTGTAAGGGGGCAGGGGTATGGCTACACCTTC | CASSVRGQGYGYTF
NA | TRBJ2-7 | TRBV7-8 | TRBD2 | TGTGCCAGCAGCTATTCCACTAGCGGCCGCTACGAGCAGTACTTC | CASSYSTSGRYEQYF
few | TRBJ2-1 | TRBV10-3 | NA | TGTGCCATCAGTTTCCCGGACAGCTATGAGCAGTTCTTC | CAISFPDSYEQFF
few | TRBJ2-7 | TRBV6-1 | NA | TGTGCCAGCAGAATAGAATGGGGGGAGCAGTACTTC | CASRIEWGEQYF
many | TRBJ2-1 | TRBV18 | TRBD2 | TGTGCCAGCTCACCAGGGACTATAAATGAGCAGTTCTTC | CASSPGTINEQFF
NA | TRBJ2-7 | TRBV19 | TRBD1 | TGTGCCAGTAGTCAGGACAGGGACTCCTACGAGCAGTACTTC | CASSQDRDSYEQYF
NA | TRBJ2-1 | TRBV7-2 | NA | TGTGCCAGCAGCCCAGGCTATGAGCAGTTCTTC | CASSPGYEQFF
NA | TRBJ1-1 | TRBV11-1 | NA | TGTGCCAGCAGCTTTTCTATGAACACTGAAGCTTTCTTT | CASSFSMNTEAFF
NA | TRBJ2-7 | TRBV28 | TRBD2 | TGTGCCAGCAGTTTGAGCGGGACCAACTACGAGCAGTACTTC | CASSLSGTNYEQYF
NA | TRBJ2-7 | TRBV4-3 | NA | TGCGCCAGCAGCCAAGATCGGGGGAGAGGGGTGGAGCAGTACTTC | CASSQDRGRGVEQYF
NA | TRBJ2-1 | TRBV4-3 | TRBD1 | TGCGCCAGCATCCAAGGACAGGCCGGGAATGAGCAGTTCTTC | CASIQGQAGNEQFF
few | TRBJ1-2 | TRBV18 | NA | TGTGCCAGCTCACCAATCCAGTCCCTTCCGAACTATGGCTACACCTTC | CASSPIQSLPNYGYTF
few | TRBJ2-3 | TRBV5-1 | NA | TGCGCCAGCAGCAGCCAGAGTACAGATACGCAGTATTTT | CASSSQSTDTQYF
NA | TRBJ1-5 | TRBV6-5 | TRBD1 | TGTGCCAGCAGACAGGGGCTTGAGCAGCCCCAGCATTTT | CASRQGLEQPQHF
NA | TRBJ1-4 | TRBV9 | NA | TGTGCCAGCAGCGCCAGGGAGGGGTTTAATGAAAAACTGTTTTTT | CASSAREGFNEKLFF
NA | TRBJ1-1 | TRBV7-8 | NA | TGTGCCAGCAGCTTACCTGGGTACACTGAAGCTTTCTTT | CASSLPGYTEAFF
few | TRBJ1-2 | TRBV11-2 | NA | TGTGCCAGCAGCGGAGAGACATACGTTAACTATGGCTACACCTTC | CASSGETYVNYGYTF
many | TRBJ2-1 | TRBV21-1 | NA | TGTGCCAGCAGCAAAGCCGGATACAATGAGCAGTTCTTC | CASSKAGYNEQFF
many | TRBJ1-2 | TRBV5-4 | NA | TGTGCCAGCAGCTTGTTTGGCCAGGGAGAGGGCTACACCTTC | CASSLFGQGEGYTF
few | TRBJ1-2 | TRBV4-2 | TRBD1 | TGTGCCAGCAGACCCCCCGGGACAGGGAGTGGGTACACCTTC | CASRPPGTGSGYTF
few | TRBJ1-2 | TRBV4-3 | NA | TGCGCCAGCAGCCAAGATCTGAACTATGGCTACACCTTC | CASSQDLNYGYTF
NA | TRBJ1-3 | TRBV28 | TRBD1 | TGTGCCAGCACCAGAGACAGGGCAGGAAACACCATATATTTT | CASTRDRAGNTIYF
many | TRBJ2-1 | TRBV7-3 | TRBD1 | TGTGCCAGCAGCCTCTCGGACAGGGGGCTGAATGAGCAGTTCTTC | CASSLSDRGLNEQFF
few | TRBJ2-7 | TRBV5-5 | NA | TGTGCCAGCAGCTTGGAACTAGCAGGGTACGAGCAGTACTTC | CASSLELAGYEQYF
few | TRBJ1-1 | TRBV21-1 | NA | TGTGCCAGCAGCATGGGGGAAGCTTTCTTT | CASSMGEAFF
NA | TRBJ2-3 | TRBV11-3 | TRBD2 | TGTGCCAGCAGCTTCGGACTAGCGGGACCCACAGATACGCAGTATTTT | CASSFGLAGPTDTQYF
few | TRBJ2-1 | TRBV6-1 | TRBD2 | TGTGCCAGCAGTGAAGCTCTACTAGCGGGAGGTGGAAATGAGCAGTTCTTC | CASSEALLAGGGNEQFF
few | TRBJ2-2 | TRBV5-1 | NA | TGCGCCAGCAGCGCTAATCAAAACAGGGTCCCCGGGGAGCTGTTTTTT | CASSANQNRVPGELFF
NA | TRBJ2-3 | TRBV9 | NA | TGTGCCAGCAGCCCTCCCGGGGGCCTCACAGATACGCAGTATTTT | CASSPPGGLTDTQYF
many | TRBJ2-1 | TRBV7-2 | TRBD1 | TGTGCCAGCGCCCGGGACAGTGAGCAGTTCTTC | CASARDSEQFF
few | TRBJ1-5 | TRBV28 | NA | TGTGCCAGCAGTTTAAGAAAACAGCCCCAGCATTTT | CASSLRKQPQHF
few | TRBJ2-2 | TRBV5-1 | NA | TGCGCCAGCAGCTTGGAGGGTGTCACCGGGGAGCTGTTTTTT | CASSLEGVTGELFF
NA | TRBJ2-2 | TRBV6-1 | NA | TGTGCCATCAGAGGCGGGATCCAGAACACCGGGGAGCTGTTTTTT | CAIRGGIQNTGELFF
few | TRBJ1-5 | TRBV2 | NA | TGTGCCACCAGCGGACAGATAAAATCAGAGCCCCAGCATTTT | CATSGQIKSEPQHF
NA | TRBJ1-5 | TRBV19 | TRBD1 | TGTGCCAGTACCGGGGACAGGGGCGTAAGCAATCAGCCCCAGCATTTT | CASTGDRGVSNQPQHF
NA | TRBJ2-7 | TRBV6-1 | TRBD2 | TGTGCCAGCAGCGGAACTAGCGGGAGGGCCTACGAGCAGTACTTC | CASSGTSGRAYEQYF
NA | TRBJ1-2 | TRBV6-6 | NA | TGTGCCACCTACCACCAGGGATCCTATGGCTACACCTTC | CATYHQGSYGYTF
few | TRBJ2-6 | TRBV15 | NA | TGTGCCACCAGCCTAAGGGACTCTGGGGCCAACGTCCTGACTTTC | CATSLRDSGANVLTF
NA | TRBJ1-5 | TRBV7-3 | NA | TGTGCCAGCAGCTTTAGCGGCAATCAGCCCCAGCATTTT | CASSFSGNQPQHF